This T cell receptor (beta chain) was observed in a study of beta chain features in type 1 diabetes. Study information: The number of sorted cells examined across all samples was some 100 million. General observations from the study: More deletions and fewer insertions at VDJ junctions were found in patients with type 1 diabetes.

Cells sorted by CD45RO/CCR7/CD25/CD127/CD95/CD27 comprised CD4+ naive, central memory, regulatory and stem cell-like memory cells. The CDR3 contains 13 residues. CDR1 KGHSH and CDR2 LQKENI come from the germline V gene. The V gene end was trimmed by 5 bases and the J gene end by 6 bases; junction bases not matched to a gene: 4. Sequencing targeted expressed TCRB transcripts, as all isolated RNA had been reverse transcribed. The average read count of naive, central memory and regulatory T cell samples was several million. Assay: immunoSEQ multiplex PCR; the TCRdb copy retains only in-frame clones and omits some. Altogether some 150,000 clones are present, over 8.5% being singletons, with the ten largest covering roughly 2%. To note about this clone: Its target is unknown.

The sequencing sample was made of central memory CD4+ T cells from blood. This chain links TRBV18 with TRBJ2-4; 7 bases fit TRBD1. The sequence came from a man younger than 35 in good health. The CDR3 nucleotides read TGTGCCAGCTCAGGGACAGACGTAAACATTCAGTACTTC. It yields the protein CASSGTDVNIQYF.